Listed here are 22 T cell receptor beta chains from one sample, sequenced in a study of tumor T cells in aggressive B-cell lymphoma. Some clones are missing from TCRdb's copy, which holds only in-frame ones; the method was immunoSEQ multiplex PCR. Found here are 650 to 850 clones, 80% to 95% of them singletons; the top ten hold under 5.5%. The source material was tumor tissue. The receptors come from an adult with diffuse large B cell lymphoma.

V and J are TRBV6-4 and TRBJ1-1; 9 positions agree with TRBD1. This CDR3 has 17 amino acids. The V and J ends lost 7 bases and 3 bases, in that order; junction bases with no gene match: 15. Germline V gives CDR1 MRHNA, CDR2 SNTAGT. CDR3 sequence reads: CASTPSEQGAIDTEAFF. The DNA for the CDR3 is TGTGCCAGCACCCCCTCGGAACAGGGGGCTATCGACACTGAAGCTTTCTTT.

The rearrangement uses TRBV5-1 and TRBJ1-2; 12 bases map to TRBD1. The V segment lost 2 bases and the J segment 7 bases; nucleotides outside the gene matches: 6. Germline V gene data show CDR1 as SGHRS and CDR2 as YFSETQ. This CDR3 contains 15 residues. The CDR3 region is CASSFKGQGASGYTF. The CDR3 DNA sequence: TGCGCCAGCAGCTTCAAGGGACAGGGGGCGTCTGGCTACACCTTC.

V usage is TRBV7-6 and J usage is TRBJ2-5, with D unclear. The assigned J gene may be wrong: the sequence end matches TRBJ2-7 better. The CDR3 loop spans 13 amino acids. Looked up from germline, CDR1 is SGHVS and CDR2 is FNYEAQ. The CDR3 loop reads CASSLLDSYEQYF. DNA of the CDR3: TGTGCCAGCAGCTTACTCGACTCCTACGAGCAGTACTTC.

The rearrangement links TRBV6-1 to TRBJ2-7, with a possible D match to TRBD2 (5 bases). The length of the CDR3 is 15 residues. Germline V gene lookup returns CDR1 MNHNS and CDR2 SASEGT. V shed 6 bases and J shed 3 bases, with 18 bases lying between them. Here the CDR3 reads CASSLSTSLLYEQYF. As DNA, the CDR3 is TGTGCCAGCAGCCTAAGTACTAGTCTCCTCTACGAGCAGTACTTC.

V usage is TRBV29-1 and J usage is TRBJ2-3, with 8 bases identical to TRBD2. The germline V gene encodes CDR1 SQVTM and CDR2 ANQGSEA. This CDR3 contains 15 residues. Losses at the gene ends were 7 bases for V and 0 bases for J; bases not matched to a gene: 9. CDR3 in DNA: TGCAGCGCTGGACTAGCAGGAGGAAGCACAGATACGCAGTATTTT. Amino acid sequence: CSAGLAGGSTDTQYF.

The chain employs TRBV30 and TRBJ2-3; D is undetermined. CDR3 size: 14 residues. The V and J ends lost 2 bases and 1 base respectively, with 10 bases between them. Germline CDR1 reads GTSNPN; CDR2 reads SVGIG (reference sequence). CDR3 coding DNA: TGTGCCTGGAGTCTCGCGGTCGGCACAGATACGCAGTATTTT. It codes for CAWSLAVGTDTQYF.

The chain combines TRBV29-1 with TRBJ1-4; D remains ambiguous. The germline V gene has CDR1 SQVTM and CDR2 ANQGSEA. This CDR3 is built from 13 residues. V lost 6 bases, J lost 0 bases, and 8 bases lay in between. In DNA, the CDR3 is TGCAGCGTGAACAGTGCAACTAATGAAAAACTGTTTTTT. Translated, it gives CSVNSATNEKLFF.

The chain has TRBV30 and TRBJ1-2; D gene ambiguous. Trimming pared 5 bases from V and 1 base from J, leaving 17 bases between. In germline, CDR1 is GTSNPN, CDR2 SVGIG (reference sequence). The CDR3 consists of 15 residues. CDR3 loop: CAWDPPGPNNYGYTF. The CDR3 bases are TGTGCCTGGGACCCTCCAGGTCCTAATAACTATGGCTACACCTTC.

In the case of this clone: No conserved phenylalanine or tryptophan is present at the end of the CDR3, so a read error is the likely explanation. The genes are TRBV5-1 and TRBJ2-4; D is uncertain. The V and J ends lost 4 bases and 8 bases respectively, with 10 bases between them. Germline V lookup: CDR1 SGHRS, CDR2 YFSETQ. CDR3 length: 12 amino acids. CDR3 amino acids: CASSADLDIQYL. In DNA, the CDR3 is TGCGCCAGCAGCGCGGATTTGGACATTCAGTACCTC.

The chain has TRBV19 and TRBJ1-1, with TRBD1 matching over 8 bases. CDR1 is LNHDA, CDR2 SQIVND, per germline (reference sequence). There are 16 residues in the CDR3. J was trimmed by 3 bases and V by 3 bases; bases with no gene match: 9. CDR3 sequence reads: CASSIYGQGIDTEAFF. CDR3 nucleotide sequence: TGTGCCAGTAGTATCTACGGACAGGGTATCGACACTGAAGCTTTCTTT.

This sequence joins TRBV7-3 and TRBJ2-2, with D unclear. The CDR3 loop spans 13 amino acids. Germline assignment: CDR1 SGHTA and CDR2 FQGTGA. Trimming pared 6 bases from V and 5 bases from J, leaving 10 bases between. The CDR3 nucleotides read TGTGCCAGCAGTTCATACAGAACCGGGGAGCTGTTTTTT. Its protein is CASSSYRTGELFF. The complete variable domain, with remaining parts taken from reference TRBV7-3 and TRBJ2-2, reads GAGVSQTPSNKVTEKGKYVELRCDPISGHTALYWYRQSLGQGPEFLIYFQGTGAADDSGLPNDRFFAVRPEGSVSTLKIQRTERGDSAVYLCASSSYRTGELFFGEGSRLTVL.

J is TRBJ2-4 and V is TRBV28; D possibly corresponds to TRBD1 (5 bases). V lost 5 bases, J lost 7 bases, and 18 bases lay in between. There are 15 residues in the CDR3. The V gene's germline CDR1 is MDHEN and CDR2 SYDVKM. CDR3 coding DNA: TGTGCCAGCAGTCACACCCCCGGCAGGGCGAACATTCAGTACTTC. As protein: CASSHTPGRANIQYF.

The CDR3 region is CASSRPRNEQFF. CDR3 coding DNA: TGTGCCAGCAGCAGACCCAGGAATGAGCAGTTCTTC. The J gene is TRBJ2-1, the V gene TRBV7-3; D call uncertain. Germline V CDR1 and CDR2: SGHTA, FQGTGA. The CDR3 extends over 12 amino acids. Trimming took off 5 bases at V and 7 bases at J, with 9 bases between the two ends. The full variable domain, its missing parts supplied by reference TRBV7-3 and TRBJ2-1, is GAGVSQTPSNKVTEKGKYVELRCDPISGHTALYWYRQSLGQGPEFLIYFQGTGAADDSGLPNDRFFAVRPEGSVSTLKIQRTERGDSAVYLCASSRPRNEQFFGPGTRLTVL.

The V and J genes are TRBV29-1 and TRBJ1-3; 7 nucleotides line up with TRBD1. The germline V gene has CDR1 SQVTM and CDR2 ANQGSEA. Unmatched junction bases numbered 5, after V lost 4 bases and J lost 2 bases. The CDR3 runs to 14 residues. The CDR3 DNA follows: TGCAGCGTTGGAGGACAGGCGGCTGGAAACACCATATATTTT. Translated, it gives CSVGGQAAGNTIYF. Supplemented by reference TRBV29-1 and TRBJ1-3, the full variable domain reads SAVISQKPSRDICQRGTSLTIQCQVDSQVTMMFWYRQQPGQSLTLIATANQGSEATYESGFVIDKFPISRPNLTFSTLTVSNMSPEDSSIYLCSVGGQAAGNTIYFGEGSWLTVV.

The rearrangement links TRBV6-5 to TRBJ2-5; 7 bases map to TRBD2. The CDR3 length is 15 residues. The germline gives CDR1 MNHEY, CDR2 SVGAGI. Trimming removed 0 bases from V and 2 bases from J; junction bases left unmatched: 3. The CDR3 bases are TGTGCCAGCAGTTACTCCGCTAGCGGACAAGAGACCCAGTACTTC. It encodes CASSYSASGQETQYF.

V usage is TRBV7-2 and J usage is TRBJ2-3; D not resolved. The CDR3 contains 11 residues. V was shortened by 5 bases and J by 2 bases, with 2 bases between the two germline ends. CDR1 is SGHTA and CDR2 is FQGNSA in the germline V gene. CDR3 sequence: CASSHTDTQYF. DNA of the CDR3: TGTGCCAGCAGCCACACAGATACGCAGTATTTT.

CDR3 sequence: CASSSRLTGAYGYTF. CDR3 nucleotide sequence: TGCGCCAGCAGCTCCCGCTTGACAGGGGCCTATGGCTACACCTTC. This chain links TRBV5-1 with TRBJ1-2, with 8 bases lining up with TRBD1. In germline, CDR1 is SGHRS, CDR2 YFSETQ. V was clipped by 3 bases and J by 4 bases; unmatched bases: 8. The CDR3 contains 15 residues.

The chain carries TRBV2 and TRBJ2-7; no definite D call. The V end was cut by 8 bases, the J end by 1 base, with 12 bases between. The CDR3 is 13 amino acids. Germline assignment: CDR1 SNHLY and CDR2 FYNNEI. Here the CDR3 reads CASGLVSSYEQYF. The CDR3 bases are TGTGCCAGCGGTTTAGTCTCTTCCTACGAGCAGTACTTC.

This clone has only one observation. The J gene is TRBJ2-2, the V gene TRBV6-1, with 8 bases matching TRBD1. Germline CDR1 is MNHNS and CDR2 is SASEGT. The CDR3 has 14 residues. The V segment lost 7 bases and the J segment 4 bases; nucleotides outside the gene matches: 5. The CDR3 DNA reads TGTGCCAGCAAAACCGGGACAGGCACCGGGGAGCTGTTTTTT. It translates to CASKTGTGTGELFF.

The chain links TRBV9 to TRBJ2-7; no reliable D call. Germline values: CDR1 SGDLS, CDR2 YYNGEE. V shed 0 bases and J shed 2 bases, with 6 bases lying between them. This CDR3 is built from 13 residues. CDR3 coding DNA: TGTGCCAGCAGCGTAGACACAACCTACGAGCAGTACTTC. This codes for CASSVDTTYEQYF.

This clone came up once. J is TRBJ2-2 and V is TRBV6-5, with 7 bases lining up with TRBD2. V was pared by 4 bases and J by 8 bases, with 10 bases of the junction left unmatched. The CDR3 covers 15 residues. Germline V gives CDR1 MNHEY, CDR2 SVGAGI. The CDR3 is CASSLIAGAGGELFF. In DNA form, the CDR3 reads TGTGCCAGCAGTTTGATCGCGGGAGCTGGTGGGGAGCTGTTTTTT.

The J gene is TRBJ2-7, the V gene TRBV19, with TRBD1 matching over 8 bases. The germline V gene has CDR1 LNHDA and CDR2 SQIVND (reference sequence). The J segment lost 3 bases and the V segment lost 5 bases, leaving 6 bases of the junction unmatched. This CDR3 is 14 amino acids long. The CDR3 region is CASSPGTGYYEQYF. The CDR3 nucleotides are TGTGCCAGTAGTCCAGGGACAGGATACTACGAGCAGTACTTC.